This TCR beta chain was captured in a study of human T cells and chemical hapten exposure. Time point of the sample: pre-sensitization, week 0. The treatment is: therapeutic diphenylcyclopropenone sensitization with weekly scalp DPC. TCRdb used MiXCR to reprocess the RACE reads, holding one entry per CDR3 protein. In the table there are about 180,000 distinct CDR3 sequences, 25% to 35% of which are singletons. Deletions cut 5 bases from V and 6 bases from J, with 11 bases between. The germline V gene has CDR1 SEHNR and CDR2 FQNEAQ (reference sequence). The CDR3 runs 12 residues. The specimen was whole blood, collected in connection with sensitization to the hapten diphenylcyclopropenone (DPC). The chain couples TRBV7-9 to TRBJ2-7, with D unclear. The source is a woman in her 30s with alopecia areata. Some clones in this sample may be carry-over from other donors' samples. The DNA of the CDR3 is TGTGCCAGCAGCCTATCCGTGGCCGAGCAGTACTTC. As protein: CASSLSVAEQYF.